This is a list of T cell receptor beta chains from one sample in a study of blood T cells in healthy people across ages. TCRdb redid the calling of the 5' RACE reads with MiXCR, one entry per CDR3 protein. The table has more than 700,000 distinct CDR3 sequences, about 47% seen once. Sequenced: blood. These TCRs come from a man older than 75 in good health. Both conserved end residues are part of each CDR3. D genes are given only for firm matches. Only some rows state a clone size, as once, few, many or a class for expanded clones.

TRBV20-1	-	-	TRBJ1-2	CSARDAEQADGYTF	TGCAGTGCTAGAGATGCGGAACAGGCGGATGGCTACACCTTC
TRBV28	once	TRBD1	TRBJ2-7	CASSLRQGVLYEQYF	TGTGCCAGCAGTTTAAGACAGGGCGTTCTGTACGAGCAGTACTTC
TRBV5-1	-	TRBD2	TRBJ2-1	CASSLEVAGEDEQFF	TGCGCCAGCAGCTTGGAGGTAGCGGGAGAAGATGAGCAGTTCTTC
TRBV7-9	many	-	TRBJ2-5	CASSWGLGETQYF	TGTGCCAGCAGCTGGGGGCTTGGAGAGACCCAGTACTTC
TRBV6-5	-	-	TRBJ1-1	CASSDGQNTEAFF	TGTGCCAGCAGTGACGGACAGAACACTGAAGCTTTCTTT
TRBV12-3/TRBV12-4	few	TRBD1	TRBJ2-5	CASTKGQGARYQETQYF	TGTGCCAGCACCAAAGGGCAGGGGGCAAGGTATCAAGAGACCCAGTACTTC
TRBV7-2	-	TRBD1	TRBJ2-7	CASSSTGGMEQYF	TGTGCCAGCAGCTCGACAGGGGGTATGGAGCAGTACTTC
TRBV6-2/TRBV6-3	-	TRBD2	TRBJ2-1	CASSPLRLAFEQFF	TGTGCCAGCAGTCCCCTTAGACTAGCTTTTGAGCAGTTCTTC
TRBV6-1	few	-	TRBJ2-1	CASSEASRVSEQFF	TGTGCCAGCAGTGAAGCATCGAGGGTGTCGGAGCAGTTCTTC
TRBV6-2/TRBV6-3	-	-	TRBJ2-3	CASSTGEEFTDTQYF	TGTGCCAGCAGTACCGGGGAGGAATTCACAGATACGCAGTATTTT
TRBV5-1	-	-	TRBJ2-1	CASSLGLQGYNEQFF	TGCGCCAGCAGCTTAGGTTTGCAGGGGTACAATGAGCAGTTCTTC
TRBV7-2	few	TRBD1	TRBJ2-7	CASSLWDSPSYEQYF	TGTGCCAGCAGCTTATGGGACAGTCCCTCCTACGAGCAGTACTTC
TRBV7-3	-	TRBD2	TRBJ2-3	CASSLMASGSGPDTQYF	TGTGCCAGCAGCTTAATGGCTAGCGGGAGTGGCCCAGATACGCAGTATTTT
TRBV27	many	TRBD1	TRBJ2-7	CASSLDRAYEQYF	TGTGCCAGCAGTTTGGACAGGGCCTACGAGCAGTACTTC
TRBV29-1	-	-	TRBJ2-5	CSVDRETTGETQYF	TGCAGCGTTGACCGGGAAACTACGGGAGAGACCCAGTACTTC
TRBV15	many	-	TRBJ2-7	CATSRDMGPLEQYF	TGTGCCACCAGCAGAGATATGGGGCCCCTCGAGCAGTACTTC
TRBV30	-	TRBD1	TRBJ1-2	CAWSAGRGGYGCTF	TGTGCCTGGAGTGCCGGGAGAGGGGGCTATGGCTGCACCTTC
TRBV7-2	few	-	TRBJ2-5	CASSSSGRSQETQYF	TGTGCCAGCAGTTCCAGTGGGAGGTCTCAAGAGACCCAGTACTTC
TRBV7-2	few	-	TRBJ2-7	CASSPRAPSYEQYF	TGTGCCAGCAGCCCCAGGGCCCCCTCCTACGAGCAGTACTTC
TRBV20-1	-	TRBD2	TRBJ2-1	CSATGLAGVNPQFF	TGCAGTGCTACGGGACTAGCGGGAGTGAACCCACAGTTCTTC
TRBV20-1	-	-	TRBJ2-1	CSAIGLGGIGMQFF	TGCAGTGCTATAGGACTAGGGGGCATAGGTATGCAGTTCTTC
TRBV27	few	-	TRBJ2-7	CASSSRDVFYEQYF	TGTGCCAGCAGTTCCAGGGACGTATTCTACGAGCAGTACTTC
TRBV20-1	-	-	TRBJ2-1	CSASDPRGSFNNEQFF	TGCAGTGCTAGTGACCCGCGGGGCTCCTTTAACAATGAGCAGTTCTTC
TRBV28	-	-	TRBJ1-2	CASSSLGRLYGYTF	TGTGCCAGCTCCTCACTCGGCAGGTTGTATGGCTACACCTTC
TRBV6-2/TRBV6-3	-	-	TRBJ2-7	CASRRSGPYEQYF	TGTGCCAGCAGAAGATCAGGGCCATACGAGCAGTACTTC
TRBV6-1	once	-	TRBJ1-1	CASSASPDGSTEAFF	TGTGCCAGCAGTGCTTCCCCGGACGGGAGCACTGAAGCTTTCTTT
TRBV7-9	-	TRBD2	TRBJ2-5	CASSLALREGPETQYF	TGTGCCAGCAGCTTAGCACTACGGGAGGGCCCAGAGACCCAGTACTTC
TRBV28	few	TRBD2	TRBJ2-5	CASSTYETSGSFGETQYF	TGTGCCAGCAGCACATACGAGACTAGCGGGAGTTTCGGAGAGACCCAGTACTTC
TRBV4-2	-	-	TRBJ1-5	CASSQDPGFVNQPQHF	TGTGCCAGCAGCCAAGATCCGGGTTTTGTCAATCAGCCCCAGCATTTT
TRBV6-6	-	-	TRBJ2-6	CASSYSMSRAGANVLTF	TGTGCCAGCAGTTACTCGATGTCCAGGGCTGGGGCCAACGTCCTGACTTTC
TRBV7-6	-	-	TRBJ2-3	CASSRDVAPDTQYF	TGTGCCAGCAGCCGGGACGTTGCGCCAGATACGCAGTATTTT